This passage covers 23 T cell receptor beta chains from one sample sequenced in a study of T cells expressing NK-cell markers. TCRdb reanalyzed the 5' RACE reads, giving one entry per CDR3 protein sequence and no DNA. The table lists roughly 180,000 distinct CDR3 sequences, with roughly 18% in the top ten. Sequenced material: blood T cells: a sorted CD56 or NKG2C T cell subset, CD4+ or CD8+ T cells, or bulk PBMC T cells (not recorded which). The receptors derive from a woman aged 18 to 75 in good health.

V usage is TRBV4-2 and J usage is TRBJ2-1; the TCRdb call, TRBD2, lacks DNA for checking. The CDR3 loop spans 14 amino acids. CDR1 LGHNA and CDR2 YNFKEQ come from the germline V gene. Here the CDR3 reads CASSQGGTLYEQFF.

This rearrangement joins TRBV28 to TRBJ1-4; TCRdb selects TRBD1, and the lack of DNA leaves this call unchecked. CDR1 MDHEN and CDR2 SYDVKM come from the germline V gene. The CDR3 contains 20 residues. The CDR3 loop reads CASSLKPPGFTGAKNEKLFF.

The rearrangement links TRBV7-9 to TRBJ2-3; TCRdb calls TRBD2, which cannot be checked without DNA. Germline V gene lookup returns CDR1 SEHNR and CDR2 FQNEAQ (reference sequence). This CDR3 region has 14 residues. This CDR3 is CASSPLARGDTQYF.

The V and J genes are TRBV5-1 and TRBJ1-1; checking the TCRdb D call of TRBD1 is not possible without DNA. Germline-derived CDR1 and CDR2 are SGHRS and YFSETQ. The CDR3 contains 14 residues. CDR3 sequence: CASSLLAGTGEAFF.

V is TRBV29-1 and J is TRBJ2-3; TCRdb designates TRBD1, a call that cannot be tested without DNA. Germline loops: CDR1 SQVTM, CDR2 ANQGSEA. The CDR3 has 15 amino acids. This CDR3 is CSVELPGHNTDTQYF.

The gene calls are TRBV28 and TRBJ1-2. Per germline, CDR1 MDHEN and CDR2 SYDVKM. The length of the CDR3 is 13 residues. The CDR3 here is CASSPGKAYGYTF.

The CDR3 spells CASSLSIRDHEQYF. The chain links TRBV27 to TRBJ2-7; TCRdb picks TRBD1, but there is no DNA to check that call. From germline, CDR1 is MNHEY and CDR2 SMNVEV (reference sequence). The CDR3 totals 14 residues.

The chain recombines TRBV19 with TRBJ2-1. In germline, CDR1 is LNHDA, CDR2 SQIVND (reference sequence). This CDR3 has 12 residues. The CDR3 reads CASKSYYNEQFF. Variable domain in full (rest from reference TRBV19 and TRBJ2-1): DGGITQSPKYLFRKEGQNVTLSCEQNLNHDAMYWYRQDPGQGLRLIYYSQIVNDFQKGDIAEGYSVSREKKESFPLTVTSAQKNPTAFYLCASKSYYNEQFFGPGTRLTVL.

V usage is TRBV25-1 and J usage is TRBJ1-6. Germline V gives CDR1 MGHDK, CDR2 SYGVNS. This CDR3 spans 16 amino acids. CDR3 protein: CASSEGWRGNNSPLHF.

The rearrangement uses TRBV12-3 or TRBV12-4 and TRBJ1-1. The CDR3 extends over 17 amino acids. CDR3 protein: CASSLGGPRGAHTEAFF.

The V call is TRBV15, the J call TRBJ1-1; TCRdb's D call, TRBD1, is unchecked because there is no DNA. CDR3 length equals 16 residues. CDR1 and CDR2 (germline): LNHNV, YYDKDF (reference sequence). CDR3 sequence: CATSSEYGAGRGEAFF.

V usage is TRBV9 and J usage is TRBJ2-4. Per germline, CDR1 SGDLS and CDR2 YYNGEE. This CDR3 comprises 14 residues. The CDR3 reads CASSVDLAKNIQYF. Filled out from reference TRBV9 and TRBJ2-4, the complete variable domain reads DSGVTQTPKHLITATGQRVTLRCSPRSGDLSVYWYQQSLDQGLQFLIQYYNGEERAKGNILERFSAQQFPDLHSELNLSSLELGDSALYFCASSVDLAKNIQYFGAGTRLSVL.

The chain recombines TRBV7-9 with TRBJ2-7; TCRdb names TRBD1, which stays unverified in the absence of DNA. Germline CDR1 reads SEHNR; CDR2 reads FQNEAQ (reference sequence). This CDR3 is 13 amino acids long. The CDR3: CASSTGRTTEQYF.

V gene TRBV18 combines with J gene TRBJ2-1; the TCRdb D gene call, TRBD2, has no DNA to confirm it. The CDR3 contains 20 residues. CDR1 is KGHSH and CDR2 is LQKENI in the germline V gene. The CDR3 loop is CASSPIRTSGGHQNYNEQFF. Using reference TRBV18 and TRBJ2-1 for the parts outside the CDR3, the full variable domain is NAGVMQNPRHLVRRRGQEARLRCSPMKGHSHVYWYRQLPEEGLKFMVYLQKENIIDESGMPKERFSAEFPKEGPSILRIQQVVRGDSAAYFCASSPIRTSGGHQNYNEQFFGPGTRLTVL.

The chain recombines TRBV5-1 with TRBJ1-1. The CDR3 contains 15 residues. Per the germline V gene, CDR1 is SGHRS and CDR2 is YFSETQ. Here the CDR3 reads CASSLLASRQSEAFF.

The V and J genes are TRBV20-1 and TRBJ2-3; with no DNA, the TCRdb D assignment of TRBD1 cannot be verified. The CDR3 is made up of 16 amino acids. CDR1 and CDR2 from the germline V gene are DFQATT and SNEGSKA (reference sequence). This CDR3 is CSARGVRGVPTDTQYF.

The J gene is TRBJ2-7, the V gene TRBV7-8; the D call of TRBD2 rests on TCRdb alone, since no DNA is present to check it. CDR3 length: 19 amino acids. Germline CDR1 is SGHVS and CDR2 is FQNEAQ. This chain's CDR3 is CASSLRPAGGKTRFYEQYF.

This chain joins TRBV4-1 and TRBJ1-2; TCRdb gives TRBD1 as the D gene, but with no DNA this cannot be confirmed. This CDR3 contains 15 residues. Germline-derived CDR1 and CDR2 are MGHRA and YSYEKL. CDR3 sequence: CASSQDREANYGYTF.

The chain combines TRBV6-6 with TRBJ2-7; TCRdb's D gene call, TRBD1, goes unchecked for lack of DNA. This CDR3 has 12 residues. Per the germline V gene, CDR1 is MNHNY and CDR2 is SVGAGI (reference sequence). CDR3 loop: CASSHTGYEQYF.

This rearrangement joins TRBV20-1 to TRBJ1-5; no DNA is available, so the TRBD1 call from TCRdb remains unchecked. Germline V CDR1 and CDR2: DFQATT, SNEGSKA (reference sequence). The CDR3 is 14 amino acids. CDR3: CSADSRGQEDPQHF.

The chain links TRBV10-3 to TRBJ1-5. The CDR3 is 16 residues long. The V gene's germline CDR1 is ENHRY and CDR2 SYGVKD. The CDR3 reads CAIRGGLGVGNQPQHF.

J is TRBJ2-3 and V is TRBV18; TCRdb returns TRBD1, unconfirmable since there is no DNA. The germline V gene has CDR1 KGHSH and CDR2 LQKENI. The CDR3 consists of 17 residues. The CDR3 loop is CASSPRGLRTFTDTQYF. Full variable domain (rest looked up from reference TRBV18 and TRBJ2-3): NAGVMQNPRHLVRRRGQEARLRCSPMKGHSHVYWYRQLPEEGLKFMVYLQKENIIDESGMPKERFSAEFPKEGPSILRIQQVVRGDSAAYFCASSPRGLRTFTDTQYFGPGTRLTVL.

The chain carries TRBV20-1 and TRBJ2-3; the TRBD2 assignment by TCRdb is unverifiable without DNA. Germline values: CDR1 DFQATT, CDR2 SNEGSKA (reference sequence). This CDR3 is built from 16 residues. The CDR3 loop reads CSARSGLGLAVGTQYF.